This T cell receptor beta chain appears in the sequencing data of a study of T cells in Graves' hyperthyroidism and ophthalmopathy. This clonotype was seen a few times. RNA transcripts were the template for amplifying TCR beta CDR3 regions. The TCR CDR3 first-round RT-PCR relied on the HTBI primer set. TCRdb reprocessed the multiplex PCR reads via MiXCR and lists one record per CDR3 protein. Counted here are hundreds of thousands of distinct CDR3 sequences, 15% to 20% occurring once; the ten biggest clones make up around 50%. V shed 7 bases, J shed 4 bases, and the junction held 4 bases outside the gene matches. The V gene's germline CDR1 is MDHEN and CDR2 SYDVKM. This CDR3 is 13 amino acids long.

Sequencing used blood. J is TRBJ2-3 and V is TRBV28, with 8 bases lining up with TRBD1. This sequence originates from a middle-aged man with Graves' ophthalmopathy. The CDR3 spells CASTRQGPDTQYF. For the CDR3, the DNA is TGTGCCAGCACCCGACAGGGGCCAGATACGCAGTATTTT.